This TCR beta chain came from a study of blood T cell repertoires in COVID-19. Generated by immunoSEQ multiplex PCR, the TCRdb table keeps only in-frame clones and is missing some. The sample yields 210,000 or so clones, around nine tenths seen once. In its sample, this clone was seen once. CDR1 is LNHDA, CDR2 SQIVND, per germline (reference sequence). V was pared by 7 bases and J by 7 bases, with 4 bases of the junction left unmatched. This CDR3 contains 12 residues. This sequence was found in a woman in her thirties or forties with acute or convalescent COVID-19. Sequenced material: peripheral blood. V and J are TRBV19 and TRBJ1-3, with 7 bases lining up with TRBD1. Written as DNA, the CDR3 is TGTGCCAGTACCTCACAGGGGAACACCATATATTTT. It translates to CASTSQGNTIYF. The variable domain in full, completed from reference TRBV19 and TRBJ1-3, reads DGGITQSPKYLFRKEGQNVTLSCEQNLNHDAMYWYRQDPGQGLRLIYYSQIVNDFQKGDIAEGYSVSREKKESFPLTVTSAQKNPTAFYLCASTSQGNTIYFGEGSWLTVV.